The present TCR beta chain was sequenced within a study of blood T cell repertoires in COVID-19. This CDR3 comprises 14 residues. Germline lookup yields CDR1 MNHEY and CDR2 SVGEGT. Trimming took off 4 bases at V and 2 bases at J, with 10 bases between the two ends. Generated by immunoSEQ multiplex PCR, the TCRdb table keeps only in-frame clones and is missing some. The sample holds a few hundred thousand clones, about 90% seen once. V and J are TRBV6-2 or TRBV6-3 and TRBJ2-3; tentatively, D is TRBD1 (5 bases). The sample consisted of PBMCs or T cells enriched from blood (not recorded which). The receptor's source is a woman between 25 and 40 years old who had recovered from COVID-19. The CDR3 bases are TGTGCCAGCAGTTCCATGGGGCCCACAGATACGCAGTATTTT. Translation gives CASSSMGPTDTQYF.